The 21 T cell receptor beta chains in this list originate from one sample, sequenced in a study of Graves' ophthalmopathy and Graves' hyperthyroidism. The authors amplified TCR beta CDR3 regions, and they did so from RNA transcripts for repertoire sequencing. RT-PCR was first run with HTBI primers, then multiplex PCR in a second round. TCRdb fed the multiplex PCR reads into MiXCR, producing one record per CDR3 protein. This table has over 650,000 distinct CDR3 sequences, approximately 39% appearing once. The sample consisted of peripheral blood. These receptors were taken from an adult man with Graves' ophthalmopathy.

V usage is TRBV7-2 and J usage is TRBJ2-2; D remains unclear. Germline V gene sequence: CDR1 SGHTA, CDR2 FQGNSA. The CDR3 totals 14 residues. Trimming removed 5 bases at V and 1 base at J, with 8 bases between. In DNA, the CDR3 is TGTGCCAGCAGCGTAGGGATGAACACCGGGGAGCTGTTTTTT. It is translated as CASSVGMNTGELFF.

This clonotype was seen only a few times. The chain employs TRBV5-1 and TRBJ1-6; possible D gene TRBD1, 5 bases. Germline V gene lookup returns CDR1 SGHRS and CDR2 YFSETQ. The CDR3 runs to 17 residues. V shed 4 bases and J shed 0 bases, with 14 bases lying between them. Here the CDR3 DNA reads TGCGCCAGCAGCCCCATCGGGACTACCTCCTATAATTCACCCCTCCACTTT. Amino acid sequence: CASSPIGTTSYNSPLHF.

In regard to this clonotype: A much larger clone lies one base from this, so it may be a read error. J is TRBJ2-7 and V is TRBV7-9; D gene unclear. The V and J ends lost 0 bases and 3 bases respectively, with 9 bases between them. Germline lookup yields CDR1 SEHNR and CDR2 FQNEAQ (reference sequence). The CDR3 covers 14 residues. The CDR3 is CASSLAAGNYEQYF. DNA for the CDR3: TGTGCCAGCAGCTTAGCGGCCGGCAACTACGAGCAGTACTTC.

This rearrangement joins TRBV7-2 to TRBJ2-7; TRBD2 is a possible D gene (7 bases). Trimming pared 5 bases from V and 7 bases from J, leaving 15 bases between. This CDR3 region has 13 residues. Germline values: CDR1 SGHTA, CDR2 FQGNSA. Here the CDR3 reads CASSQGGAEEQYF. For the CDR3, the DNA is TGTGCCAGCAGCCAAGGGGGGGCAGAAGAGCAGTACTTC.

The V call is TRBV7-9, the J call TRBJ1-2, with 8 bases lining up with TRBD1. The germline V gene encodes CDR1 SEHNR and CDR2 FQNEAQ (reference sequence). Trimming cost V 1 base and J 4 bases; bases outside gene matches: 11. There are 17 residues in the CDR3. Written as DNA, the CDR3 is TGTGCCAGCAGCTTAGGGTTCCAGGACAGGGCAATCTATGGCTACACCTTC. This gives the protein CASSLGFQDRAIYGYTF. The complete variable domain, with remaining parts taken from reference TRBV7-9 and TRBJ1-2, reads DTGVSQNPRHKITKRGQNVTFRCDPISEHNRLYWYRQTLGQGPEFLTYFQNEAQLEKSRLLSDRFSAERPKGSFSTLEIQRTEQGDSAMYLCASSLGFQDRAIYGYTFGSGTRLTVV.

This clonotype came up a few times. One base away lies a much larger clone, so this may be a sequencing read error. CDR3 in amino acids: CSVGDPGQDQPQHF. The CDR3, as DNA: TGCAGCGTTGGGGACCCCGGGCAGGATCAGCCCCAGCATTTT. V and J are TRBV29-1 and TRBJ1-5; tentative D call: TRBD1 (5 bases). The CDR3 extends over 14 amino acids. Germline loops: CDR1 SQVTM, CDR2 ANQGSEA. V lost 4 bases to trimming and J lost 5 bases, with 15 bases between them.

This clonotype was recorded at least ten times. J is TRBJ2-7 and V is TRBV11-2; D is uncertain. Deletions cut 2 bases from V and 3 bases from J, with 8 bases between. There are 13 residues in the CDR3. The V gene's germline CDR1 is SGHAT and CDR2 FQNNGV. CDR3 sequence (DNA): TGTGCCAGCAGCTTAAATGTCAACTACGAGCAGTACTTC. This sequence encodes CASSLNVNYEQYF.

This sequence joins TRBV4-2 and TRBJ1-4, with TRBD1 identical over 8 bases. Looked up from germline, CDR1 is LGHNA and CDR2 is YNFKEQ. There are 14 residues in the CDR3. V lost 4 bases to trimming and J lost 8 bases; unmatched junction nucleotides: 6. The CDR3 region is CASSPGSGGEKLFF. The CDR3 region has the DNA TGTGCCAGCAGCCCCGGGTCAGGGGGCGAAAAACTGTTTTTT.

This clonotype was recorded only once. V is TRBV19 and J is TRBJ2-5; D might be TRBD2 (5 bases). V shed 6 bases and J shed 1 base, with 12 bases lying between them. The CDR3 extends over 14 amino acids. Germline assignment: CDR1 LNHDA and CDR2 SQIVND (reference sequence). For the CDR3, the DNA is TGTGCCAGTAGGCCATGGAGCGGCCAAGAGACCCAGTACTTC. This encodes CASRPWSGQETQYF.

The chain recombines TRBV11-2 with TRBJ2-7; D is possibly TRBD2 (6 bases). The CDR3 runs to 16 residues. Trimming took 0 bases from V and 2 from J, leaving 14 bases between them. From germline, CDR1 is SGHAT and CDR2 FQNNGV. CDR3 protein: CASSLDVEGGPYEQYF. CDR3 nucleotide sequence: TGTGCCAGCAGCTTAGATGTGGAGGGTGGGCCCTACGAGCAGTACTTC. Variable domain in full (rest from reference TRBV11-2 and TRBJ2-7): EAGVAQSPRYKIIEKRQSVAFWCNPISGHATLYWYQQILGQGPKLLIQFQNNGVVDDSQLPKDRFSAERLKGVDSTLKIQPAKLEDSAVYLCASSLDVEGGPYEQYFGPGTRLTVT.

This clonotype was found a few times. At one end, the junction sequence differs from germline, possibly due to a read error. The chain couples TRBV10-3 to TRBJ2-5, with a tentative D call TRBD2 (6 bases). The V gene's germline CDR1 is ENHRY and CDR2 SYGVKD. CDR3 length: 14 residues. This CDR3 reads CASSPDSGRETQYF. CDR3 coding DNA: TGTGCCAGCAGTCCAGATAGCGGTCGGGAGACCCAGTACTTC.

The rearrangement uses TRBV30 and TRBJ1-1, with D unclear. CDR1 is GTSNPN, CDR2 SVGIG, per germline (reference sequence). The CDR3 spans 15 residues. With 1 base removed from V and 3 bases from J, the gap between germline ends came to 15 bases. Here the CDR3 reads CAWSGRARGDTEAFF. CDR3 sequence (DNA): TGTGCCTGGAGTGGTCGGGCACGGGGAGACACTGAAGCTTTCTTT.

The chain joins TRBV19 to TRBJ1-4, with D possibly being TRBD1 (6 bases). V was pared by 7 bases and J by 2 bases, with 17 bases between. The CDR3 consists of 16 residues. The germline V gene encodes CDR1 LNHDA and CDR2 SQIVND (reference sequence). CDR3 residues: CASMGAGTTTNEKLFF. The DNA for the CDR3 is TGTGCCAGTATGGGAGCAGGGACAACGACTAATGAAAAACTGTTTTTT.

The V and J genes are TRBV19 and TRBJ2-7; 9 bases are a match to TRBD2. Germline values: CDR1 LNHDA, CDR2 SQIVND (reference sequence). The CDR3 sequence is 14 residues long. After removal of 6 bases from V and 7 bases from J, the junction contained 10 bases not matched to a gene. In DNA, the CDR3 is TGTGCCAGTAGCCCGACTAGCGGCGGGGAGGAGCAGTACTTC. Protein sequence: CASSPTSGGEEQYF.

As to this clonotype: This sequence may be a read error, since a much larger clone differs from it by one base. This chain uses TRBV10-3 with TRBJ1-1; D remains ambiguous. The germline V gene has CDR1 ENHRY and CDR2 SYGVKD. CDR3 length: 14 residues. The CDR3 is CASSLDATNTEAFF. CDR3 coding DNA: TGTGCCAGCAGTTTGGACGCGACGAACACTGAAGCTTTCTTT.

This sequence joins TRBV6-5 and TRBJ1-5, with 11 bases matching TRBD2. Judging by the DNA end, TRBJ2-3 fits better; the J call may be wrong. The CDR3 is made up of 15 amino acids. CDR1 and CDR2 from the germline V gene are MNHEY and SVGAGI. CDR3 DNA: TGTGCCAGCAGTCCCCTAGCGGGGGGAACAGATACGCAGTATTTT. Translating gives CASSPLAGGTDTQYF.

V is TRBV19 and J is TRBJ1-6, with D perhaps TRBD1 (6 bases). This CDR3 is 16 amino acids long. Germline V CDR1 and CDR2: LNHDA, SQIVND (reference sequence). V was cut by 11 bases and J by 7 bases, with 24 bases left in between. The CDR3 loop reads CAWSAPRGGWNSPLHF. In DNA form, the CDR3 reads TGTGCCTGGAGTGCACCCAGGGGAGGGTGGAATTCACCCCTCCACTTT.

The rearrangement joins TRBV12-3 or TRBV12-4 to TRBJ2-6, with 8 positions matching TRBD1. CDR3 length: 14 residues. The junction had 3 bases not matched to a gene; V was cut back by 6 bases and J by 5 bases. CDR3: CASRWTGRANVLTF. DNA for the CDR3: TGTGCCAGCAGATGGACAGGGAGGGCCAACGTCCTGACTTTC.

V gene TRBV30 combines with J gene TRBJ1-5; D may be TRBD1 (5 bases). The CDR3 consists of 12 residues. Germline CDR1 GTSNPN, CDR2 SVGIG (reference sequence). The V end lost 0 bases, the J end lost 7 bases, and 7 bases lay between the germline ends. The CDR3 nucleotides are TGTGCCTGGAGTGTAAAGGGGCAGCCCCAGCATTTT. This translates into CAWSVKGQPQHF.

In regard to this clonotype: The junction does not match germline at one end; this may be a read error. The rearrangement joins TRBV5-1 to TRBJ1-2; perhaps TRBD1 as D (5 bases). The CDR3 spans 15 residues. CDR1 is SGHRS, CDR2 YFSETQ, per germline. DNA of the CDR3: TGTGCCAGCAGCCTTCCTTCGGGGGTTAACTATGGCTACACCTTC. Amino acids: CASSLPSGVNYGYTF.

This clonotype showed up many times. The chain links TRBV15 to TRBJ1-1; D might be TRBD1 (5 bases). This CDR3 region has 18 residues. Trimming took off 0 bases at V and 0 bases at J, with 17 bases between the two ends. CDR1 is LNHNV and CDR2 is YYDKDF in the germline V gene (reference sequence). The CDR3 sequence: CATSRDYPGESMNTEAFF. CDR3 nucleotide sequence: TGTGCCACCAGCAGAGACTACCCGGGGGAGTCCATGAACACTGAAGCTTTCTTT.